This record looks at one T cell receptor beta chain sequence and its context. The antigen remains unidentified. This specimen comes from a study of cytomegalovirus exposure and HLA in healthy donors. Study observations and caveats: Later analysis placed DRB1 highest and HLA-C lowest in TCR association rates, which differed by HLA locus. There were reportedly fewer N-insertions in an Asian-associated ancestry cluster than the roughly 670-donor mean, in a later analysis. A missense variant in DCLRE1C was later tied to TCR beta V- and J-gene trimming. Presence/absence comparisons presumed near-even sequencing depth among donors.

The CDR3 has 15 residues. In germline, CDR1 is LGHNA, CDR2 YSLEER. With 0 bases clipped from V and 2 bases from J, the junction kept 4 bases outside the gene matches. PCR was performed using 60 Vbeta and 13 Jbeta primers. This table comes from immunoSEQ multiplex PCR, and its TCRdb copy is limited to in-frame clones, with some not included. The sample lists some 200,000 clones; about 70% were seen once. Sequenced material: PBMCs. The sequence derives from a middle-aged man in good health and CMV-seropositive. The chain carries TRBV4-3 and TRBJ2-7, with 7 positions matching TRBD2. The CDR3 loop is CASSQDRGGTYEQYF. The DNA of the CDR3 is TGCGCCAGCAGCCAAGATCGGGGAGGGACCTACGAGCAGTACTTC.